Presented here are 5 T cell receptor beta chains from one specimen sequenced in a study of Ad26.COV2.S vaccination and SARS-CoV-2 variants. Measured with immunoSEQ multiplex PCR; TCRdb has only the in-frame clones, and not every one. The repertoire holds approximately 420,000 clones, roughly 90% seen once, with 3.5% to 4% in the top ten. The sample's treatment: about 20 received Ad26.COV2.S at low or high dose, single or two shots; about 5 received placebo; per-sample allocation not given. Samples analyzed were those drawn on day 63 after the first vaccine or placebo injection. This specimen was peripheral blood, taken in a trial of Ad26.COV2.S vaccine versus placebo. The receptors originated from a person between 18 and 65 years old who received the Ad26.COV2.S COVID-19 vaccine or a placebo.

The chain has TRBV19 and TRBJ1-2; D is uncertain. The CDR3 runs 12 residues. V lost 6 bases to trimming and J lost 2 bases, with 7 bases between them. Germline values: CDR1 LNHDA, CDR2 SQIVND (reference sequence). The CDR3 here is CASSGQNYGYTF. DNA of the CDR3: TGTGCCAGTAGCGGGCAGAACTATGGCTACACCTTC.

The V gene is TRBV19, the J gene TRBJ1-2; D not certain. The V end lost 5 bases, the J end lost 6 bases, and 19 bases lay between the germline ends. The CDR3 spans 15 residues. Looked up from germline, CDR1 is LNHDA and CDR2 is SQIVND (reference sequence). The CDR3, as DNA: TGTGCCAGTAGTTCGAGTCCCTGGATTGAGCATGGCTACACCTTC. Its translation is CASSSSPWIEHGYTF. Based on the CDR3 plus reference TRBV19 and TRBJ1-2, the full variable domain is DGGITQSPKYLFRKEGQNVTLSCEQNLNHDAMYWYRQDPGQGLRLIYYSQIVNDFQKGDIAEGYSVSREKKESFPLTVTSAQKNPTAFYLCASSSSPWIEHGYTFGSGTRLTVV.

V is TRBV30 and J is TRBJ2-3; unclear D gene. V lost 2 bases and J 2 bases, leaving 5 bases between the germline ends. Germline loops: CDR1 GTSNPN, CDR2 SVGIG (reference sequence). The CDR3 runs 12 residues. CDR3 region: CAWSQSTDTQYF. CDR3 nucleotides: TGTGCCTGGAGTCAGTCCACAGATACGCAGTATTTT.

This clone was counted only a few times. V gene TRBV4-3 combines with J gene TRBJ2-2; D assignment may be TRBD1 or TRBD2 (5 bases each). V was cut by 4 bases and J by 2 bases, with 17 bases left in between. This CDR3 is built from 17 residues. Germline lookup yields CDR1 LGHNA and CDR2 YSLEER. The CDR3 sequence: CASSLRRAGGNTGELFF. For the CDR3, the DNA is TGCGCCAGCAGCCTTAGAAGGGCTGGGGGAAACACCGGGGAGCTGTTTTTT.

The V and J genes are TRBV19 and TRBJ1-3, with D possibly TRBD1 on 5 matching bases. V lost 7 bases and J lost 0, with 13 bases in between. This CDR3 is built from 15 residues. Germline loops: CDR1 LNHDA, CDR2 SQIVND (reference sequence). CDR3 nucleotides: TGTGCCAGTAATACCGTGGACAACTCTGGAAACACCATATATTTT. Encoded protein: CASNTVDNSGNTIYF.